This T cell receptor beta chain was sequenced in a study of cytomegalovirus exposure and HLA in healthy donors. Points from the study as a whole: There were around 160 TCR beta chains listed as cytomegalovirus-associated. The authors confirmed in vitro that three CMV-associated chains were specific for CMV antigens.

Germline V gives CDR1 MNHEY, CDR2 SMNVEV (reference sequence). The CDR3 has 13 residues. On this clone: What it binds is unknown. Mismatch with germline at one junction end may stem from a read error.

The donors formed part of the approximately 120-subject validation cohort, distinct from the roughly 670-subject first cohort. The protocol was immunoSEQ multiplex PCR, while the TCRdb copy is restricted to in-frame clones and leaves out a portion. The table records fewer than 250,000 clones, around 80% of them present only once. The sequence was obtained from a woman in her 30s in good health and CMV-seropositive. The chain has TRBV27 and TRBJ2-7; unclear D gene. Sequenced input: PBMCs. DNA of the CDR3: TGTGCCAGCAGTTTAATTAGCTCCCACGAGCAGTACTTC. Protein: CASSLISSHEQYF.